This paragraph reports one T cell receptor (beta chain). These data come from a study of blood T cell repertoires in COVID-19. On the study more broadly: COVID-19 samples collected from the United States, Italy and Spain covered acute and convalescent phases. The cDNA or gDNA used as material had been derived from T cells, B-cell-depleted T cells, or PBMCs.

Germline lookup yields CDR1 SGHNT and CDR2 YYREEE (reference sequence). J was trimmed by 6 bases and V by 4 bases; bases with no gene match: 4. This CDR3 has 15 amino acids. Seattle cases were enrolled at active infection and followed longitudinally. In the authors' workflow: Amplification of reference gene primers provided the estimated nucleated cell counts. Generated by immunoSEQ multiplex PCR, the TCRdb table keeps only in-frame clones and is missing some. V, J and clone size derive from that table, while D and trimming were established from the DNA sequence. The top ten clones hold around 12% of a sample with some 170,000 clones, approximately 87% of them seen once.

This sequence originates from a woman in her seventies with COVID-19, enrolled during active disease. The V call is TRBV5-4, the J call TRBJ2-2, with TRBD2 matching 12 bases. Sequences were obtained from peripheral blood. For the CDR3, the DNA is TGTGCCAGCAGCAGACTAGCGGGAGAGGCCGGGGAGCTGTTTTTT. It encodes CASSRLAGEAGELFF.